The 15 T cell receptor beta chains listed next were all sequenced from one sample in a study of blood T cell repertoires in COVID-19. Here immunoSEQ multiplex PCR was the method, and the copy in TCRdb shows in-frame clones only, minus some. The table lists fewer than 500,000 clones, around 88% of them singletons. Input material: peripheral blood. These receptors came from a woman aged 25 to 45 with acute or convalescent COVID-19.

The genes are TRBV30 and TRBJ2-1, with 8 bases lining up with TRBD1. Trimming cost V 2 bases and J 2 bases; bases outside gene matches: 5. CDR1 is GTSNPN, CDR2 SVGIG, per germline (reference sequence). This CDR3 region has 15 residues. CDR3 in DNA: TGTGCCTGGAGTTCCGGGACAGGTGCCTACAATGAGCAGTTCTTC. Translating it yields CAWSSGTGAYNEQFF.

The CDR3 region is CASSYSGSANTGELFF. The CDR3 DNA reads TGTGCCAGCAGTTACTCAGGGAGCGCGAACACCGGGGAGCTGTTTTTT. The chain uses TRBV6-5 and TRBJ2-2, with a possible D match to TRBD2 (5 bases). The CDR3 length is 16 residues. The germline V gene encodes CDR1 MNHEY and CDR2 SVGAGI. The V and J ends lost 0 bases and 0 bases respectively, with 8 bases between them.

V and J are TRBV9 and TRBJ2-1, with 11 bases identical to TRBD1. The germline CDR1 and CDR2 sequences are SGDLS and YYNGEE. This CDR3 has 14 residues. V gave up 2 bases and J gave up 7 bases; unmatched junction bases: 2. CDR3 sequence reads: CASSVGTGGNEQFF. The CDR3 coding sequence is TGTGCCAGCAGCGTTGGGACAGGGGGAAATGAGCAGTTCTTC.

V usage is TRBV24-1 and J usage is TRBJ2-3, with a weak D call TRBD2 (5 bases). The V gene's germline CDR1 is KGHDR and CDR2 SFDVKD. The V end was cut by 3 bases, the J end by 6 bases, with 24 bases between. The CDR3 extends over 18 amino acids. The CDR3 coding sequence is TGTGCCACCAGTGATCCGCTGGGCGGGCCCCTCTCCAAGGATACGCAGTATTTT. Its translation: CATSDPLGGPLSKDTQYF.

In the case of this clone: This sample includes further DNA sequences coding for the same CDR3. The CDR3 DNA follows: TGTGCCAGCAGCCCCGGTACTAGCGGGAGCACAGATACGCAGTATTTT. It is translated as CASSPGTSGSTDTQYF. The V and J genes are TRBV9 and TRBJ2-3; 9 nucleotides line up with TRBD2. Germline V gene lookup returns CDR1 SGDLS and CDR2 YYNGEE. CDR3 length equals 16 residues. J gave up 0 bases and V 4 bases, and 6 bases lay outside the gene matches.

The gene calls are TRBV29-1 and TRBJ1-4, with 7 bases matching TRBD1. Per germline, CDR1 SQVTM and CDR2 ANQGSEA. Trimming removed 4 bases from V and 4 bases from J; junction bases left unmatched: 6. This CDR3 has 14 residues. The CDR3 is CSVANSGGNEKLFF. In DNA form, the CDR3 reads TGCAGCGTTGCAAATTCAGGGGGTAATGAAAAACTGTTTTTT.

The V and J genes are TRBV7-9 and TRBJ1-4; TRBD1 matches 7 bases. V was pared by 5 bases and J by 6 bases, with 12 bases of the junction left unmatched. The CDR3 loop spans 16 amino acids. Germline CDR1 SEHNR, CDR2 FQNEAQ (reference sequence). This CDR3 reads CASSPGTVGSDEKLFF. The CDR3 DNA is TGTGCCAGCAGCCCCGGGACAGTAGGGTCGGATGAAAAACTGTTTTTT.

The V gene is TRBV13, the J gene TRBJ2-7; D perhaps matches TRBD2 (6 bases). Germline V gene data show CDR1 as PRHDT and CDR2 as FYEKMQ (reference sequence). V lost 5 bases, J lost 7 bases, and 12 bases lay in between. This CDR3 has 12 amino acids. CDR3 bases: TGTGCCAGCAGCCGTAGGGAGGAGGAGCAGTACTTC. Translating it yields CASSRREEEQYF.

The chain has TRBV3-1 (or the pseudogene TRBV3-2) and TRBJ2-5; possibly TRBD2 for D (6 bases). V dropped 4 bases and J dropped 1 base, with 13 bases sitting between them. Germline V gives CDR1 LGHDT, CDR2 YNNKEL (reference sequence). This CDR3 contains 15 residues. Here the CDR3 DNA reads TGTGCCAGCAGCCCCGGGGGTCTCATCCAAGAGACCCAGTACTTC. It encodes CASSPGGLIQETQYF.

The chain employs TRBV7-3 and TRBJ2-1; D is possibly TRBD1 (6 bases). Germline V CDR1 and CDR2: SGHTA, FQGTGA. The CDR3 sequence is 15 residues long. The V gene lost 1 base and the J gene lost 3 bases, with 10 bases spanning the gap. This CDR3 is CASSLSADSYNEQFF. CDR3 bases: TGTGCCAGCAGCTTAAGCGCGGACAGCTACAATGAGCAGTTCTTC.

The CDR3 spells CASSFVTGADLRTEAFF. The CDR3 coding sequence is TGCGCCAGCAGCTTTGTAACAGGGGCGGACCTTAGGACTGAAGCTTTCTTT. This sequence joins TRBV5-1 and TRBJ1-1; 7 positions agree with TRBD1. Germline CDR1 reads SGHRS; CDR2 reads YFSETQ. CDR3 length: 17 residues. Germline trimming cut 2 bases from V and 5 bases from J; bases unmatched to any gene: 15. The full variable domain, with the rest looked up from reference TRBV5-1 and TRBJ1-1, is KAGVTQTPRYLIKTRGQQVTLSCSPISGHRSVSWYQQTPGQGLQFLFEYFSETQRNKGNFPGRFSGRQFSNSRSEMNVSTLELGDSALYLCASSFVTGADLRTEAFFGQGTRLTVV.

The chain links TRBV27 to TRBJ1-2; tentative D call: TRBD1 (6 bases). Germline CDR1 and CDR2: MNHEY and SMNVEV (reference sequence). V was trimmed by 5 bases and J by 0 bases, leaving 13 bases between them. The CDR3 is made up of 15 amino acids. For the CDR3, the DNA is TGTGCCAGCAGTCCCAGGGGACCATCTAACTATGGCTACACCTTC. Protein sequence: CASSPRGPSNYGYTF.

This sequence joins TRBV7-6 and TRBJ2-7, with 7 bases fitting TRBD1. The trim removed 5 bases at V and 2 bases at J, leaving 12 bases unmatched. Germline V gene data show CDR1 as SGHVS and CDR2 as FNYEAQ. The CDR3 sequence is 16 residues long. CDR3 nucleotide sequence: TGTGCCAGCAGCCCTACCGGGACAGAGACCACCTACGAGCAGTACTTC. Translation gives CASSPTGTETTYEQYF.

The CDR3 here is CASLSGGVSTDTQYF. CDR3 bases: TGTGCCAGCTTAAGCGGGGGCGTCAGCACAGATACGCAGTATTTT. The chain is built from TRBV2 and TRBJ2-3; 8 bases are shared with TRBD2. The V segment lost 8 bases and the J segment 0 bases; nucleotides outside the gene matches: 7. CDR3 length: 15 residues. Germline V CDR1 and CDR2: SNHLY, FYNNEI.

The CDR3 spells CASSGRLPLAKNIQYF. As DNA, the CDR3 is TGTGCCAGCAGTGGGCGGCTCCCTCTAGCCAAAAACATTCAGTACTTC. The chain joins TRBV6-1 to TRBJ2-4; D is uncertain. From germline, CDR1 is MNHNS and CDR2 SASEGT. The CDR3 has 16 amino acids. Deletions cut 4 bases from V and 0 bases from J, with 13 bases between.